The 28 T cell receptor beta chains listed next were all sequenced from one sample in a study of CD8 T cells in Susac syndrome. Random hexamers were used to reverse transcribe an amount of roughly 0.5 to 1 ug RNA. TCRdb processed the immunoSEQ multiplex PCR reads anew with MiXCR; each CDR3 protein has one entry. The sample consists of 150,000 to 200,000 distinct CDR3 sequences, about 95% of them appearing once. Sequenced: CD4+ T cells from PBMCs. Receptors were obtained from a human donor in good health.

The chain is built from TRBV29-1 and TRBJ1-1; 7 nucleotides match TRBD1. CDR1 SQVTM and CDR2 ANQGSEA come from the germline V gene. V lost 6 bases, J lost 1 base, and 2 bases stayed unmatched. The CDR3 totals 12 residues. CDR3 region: CSVSGGNTEAFF. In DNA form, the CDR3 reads TGCAGCGTCTCAGGGGGGAACACTGAAGCTTTCTTT.

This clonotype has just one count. The CDR3 nucleotides are TGCAGCGCCGATGGACAAATGAACACTGAAGCTTTCTTT. Residues: CSADGQMNTEAFF. The chain uses TRBV29-1 and TRBJ1-1, with D possibly being TRBD1 (5 bases). The CDR3 loop spans 13 amino acids. Per germline, CDR1 SQVTM and CDR2 ANQGSEA. V lost 7 bases and J lost 0, with 12 bases in between. The whole variable domain, filled in from reference TRBV29-1 and TRBJ1-1, reads SAVISQKPSRDICQRGTSLTIQCQVDSQVTMMFWYRQQPGQSLTLIATANQGSEATYESGFVIDKFPISRPNLTFSTLTVSNMSPEDSSIYLCSADGQMNTEAFFGQGTRLTVV.

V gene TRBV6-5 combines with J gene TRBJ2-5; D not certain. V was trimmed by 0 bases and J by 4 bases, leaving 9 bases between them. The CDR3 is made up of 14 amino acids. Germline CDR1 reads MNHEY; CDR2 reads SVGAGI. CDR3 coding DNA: TGTGCCAGCAGTTACTCGTACTGGGGAGAGACCCAGTACTTC. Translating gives CASSYSYWGETQYF.

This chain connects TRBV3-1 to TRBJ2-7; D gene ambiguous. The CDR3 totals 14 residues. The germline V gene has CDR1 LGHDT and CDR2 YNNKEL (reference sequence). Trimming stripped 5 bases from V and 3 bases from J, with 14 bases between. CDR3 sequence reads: CASSTPPKSYEQYF. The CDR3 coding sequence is TGTGCCAGCAGCACGCCCCCTAAGAGCTACGAGCAGTACTTC.

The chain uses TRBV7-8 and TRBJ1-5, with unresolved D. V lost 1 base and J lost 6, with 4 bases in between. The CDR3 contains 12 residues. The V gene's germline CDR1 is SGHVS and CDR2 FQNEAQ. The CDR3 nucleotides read TGTGCCAGCAGCTTAGGCCGTCAGCCCCAGCATTTT. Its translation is CASSLGRQPQHF.

CDR3 DNA sequence: TGTGCCAGCAGCACGGGACAGGTCTACGAGCAGTACTTC. As protein: CASSTGQVYEQYF. The chain carries TRBV7-2 and TRBJ2-7; 8 bases match TRBD1. The CDR3 loop spans 13 amino acids. From germline, CDR1 is SGHTA and CDR2 FQGNSA. V shed 5 bases, J shed 3 bases, and the junction held 3 bases outside the gene matches.

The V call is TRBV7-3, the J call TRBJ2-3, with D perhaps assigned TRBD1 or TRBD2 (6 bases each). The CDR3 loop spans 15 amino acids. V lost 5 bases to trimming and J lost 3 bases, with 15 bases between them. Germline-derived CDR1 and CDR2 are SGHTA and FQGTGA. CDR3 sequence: CASSPRRGDTDTQYF. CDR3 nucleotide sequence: TGTGCCAGCAGCCCCCGGAGGGGGGATACAGATACGCAGTATTTT.

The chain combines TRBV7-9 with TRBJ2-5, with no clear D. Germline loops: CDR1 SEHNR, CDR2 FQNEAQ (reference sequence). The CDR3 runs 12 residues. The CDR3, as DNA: TGTGCAGGACGAACCCTCAGGGAGACCCAGTACTTC. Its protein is CAGRTLRETQYF.

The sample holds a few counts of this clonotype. This CDR3 is CASNPPLQNEQFF. DNA of the CDR3: TGTGCCAGCAACCCGCCGTTGCAAAATGAGCAGTTCTTC. The rearrangement joins TRBV2 to TRBJ2-1; no definite D call. Trimming stripped 7 bases from V and 7 bases from J, with 14 bases between. The CDR3 has 13 amino acids. Germline-derived CDR1 and CDR2 are SNHLY and FYNNEI. Together with reference TRBV2 and TRBJ2-1, the CDR3 gives the full variable domain: EPEVTQTPSHQVTQMGQEVILRCVPISNHLYFYWYRQILGQKVEFLVSFYNNEISEKSEIFDDQFSVERPDGSNFTLKIRSTKLEDSAMYFCASNPPLQNEQFFGPGTRLTVL.

The CDR3: CASSVGAGTEAFF. The CDR3 DNA follows: TGTGCCAGCAGCGTGGGGGCGGGCACTGAAGCTTTCTTT. The gene calls are TRBV3-1 and TRBJ1-1, with D possibly TRBD1 on 6 matching bases. There are 13 residues in the CDR3. Germline V gives CDR1 LGHDT, CDR2 YNNKEL (reference sequence). V was pared by 5 bases and J by 4 bases, with 11 bases between.

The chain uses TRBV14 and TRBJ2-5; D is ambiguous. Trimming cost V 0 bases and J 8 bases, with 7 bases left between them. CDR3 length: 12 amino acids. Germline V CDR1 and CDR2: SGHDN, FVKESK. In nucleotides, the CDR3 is TGTGCCAGCAGCCAAGATCGCCTCACCCAGTACTTC. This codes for CASSQDRLTQYF.

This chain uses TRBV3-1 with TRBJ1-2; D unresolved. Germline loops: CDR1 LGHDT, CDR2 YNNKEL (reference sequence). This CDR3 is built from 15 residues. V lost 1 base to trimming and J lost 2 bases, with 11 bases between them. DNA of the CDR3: TGTGCCAGCAGCCAAGGCGCATTAAAAAACTATGGCTACACCTTC. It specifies CASSQGALKNYGYTF.

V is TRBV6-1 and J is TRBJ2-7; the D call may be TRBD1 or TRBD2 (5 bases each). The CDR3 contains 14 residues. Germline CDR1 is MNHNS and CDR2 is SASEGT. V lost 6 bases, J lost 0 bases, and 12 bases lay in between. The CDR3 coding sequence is TGTGCCAGCAGCCGGGACGGAGTCTCCTACGAGCAGTACTTC. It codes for CASSRDGVSYEQYF.

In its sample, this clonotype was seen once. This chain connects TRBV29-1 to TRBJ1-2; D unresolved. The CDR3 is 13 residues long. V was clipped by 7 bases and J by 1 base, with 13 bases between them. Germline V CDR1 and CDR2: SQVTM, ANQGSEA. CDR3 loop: CSATATVNYGYTF. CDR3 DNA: TGCAGCGCCACGGCGACCGTTAACTATGGCTACACCTTC. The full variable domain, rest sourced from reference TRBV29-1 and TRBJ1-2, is SAVISQKPSRDICQRGTSLTIQCQVDSQVTMMFWYRQQPGQSLTLIATANQGSEATYESGFVIDKFPISRPNLTFSTLTVSNMSPEDSSIYLCSATATVNYGYTFGSGTRLTVV.

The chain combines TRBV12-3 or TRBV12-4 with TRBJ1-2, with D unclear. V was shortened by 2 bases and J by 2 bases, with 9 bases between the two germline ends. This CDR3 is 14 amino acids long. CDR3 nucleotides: TGTGCCAGCAGTTTATACAGATCGAACTATGGCTACACCTTC. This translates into CASSLYRSNYGYTF.

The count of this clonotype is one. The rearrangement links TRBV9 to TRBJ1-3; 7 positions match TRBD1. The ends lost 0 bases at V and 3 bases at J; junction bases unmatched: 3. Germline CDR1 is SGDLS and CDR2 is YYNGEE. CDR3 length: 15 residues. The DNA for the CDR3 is TGTGCCAGCAGCGTAGAGCCAGGGGGTGGAAACACCATATATTTT. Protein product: CASSVEPGGGNTIYF.

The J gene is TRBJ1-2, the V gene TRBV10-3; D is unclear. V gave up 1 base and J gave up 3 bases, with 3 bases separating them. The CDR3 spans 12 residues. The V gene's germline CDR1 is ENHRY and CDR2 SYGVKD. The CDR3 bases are TGTGCCATCAGTGAGTTGGACTATGGCTACACCTTC. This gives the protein CAISELDYGYTF.

CDR3 sequence (DNA): TGTGCCAGCAGCGTAGAAGGTTTTAGCAATCAGCCCCAGCATTTT. Translation gives CASSVEGFSNQPQHF. V usage is TRBV9 and J usage is TRBJ1-5; unclear D gene. Germline CDR1 and CDR2: SGDLS and YYNGEE. The CDR3 sequence is 15 residues long. The V end lost 0 bases, the J end lost 0 bases, and 7 bases lay between the germline ends.

The CDR3 is CSARSHSTRLTEAFF. CDR3 DNA sequence: TGCAGTGCTAGATCGCACTCTACTCGATTGACTGAAGCTTTCTTT. The J gene is TRBJ1-1, the V gene TRBV20-1; D gene unclear. The CDR3 is made up of 15 amino acids. Deletions cut 2 bases from V and 5 bases from J, with 18 bases between. Germline V lookup: CDR1 DFQATT, CDR2 SNEGSKA (reference sequence).

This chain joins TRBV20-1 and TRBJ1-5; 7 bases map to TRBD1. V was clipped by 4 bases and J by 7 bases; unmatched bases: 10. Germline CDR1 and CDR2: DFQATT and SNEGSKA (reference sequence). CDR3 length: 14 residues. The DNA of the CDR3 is TGCAGTGCTAAGGGCGGGGCAGGGGGACAGCCCCAGCATTTT. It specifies CSAKGGAGGQPQHF.

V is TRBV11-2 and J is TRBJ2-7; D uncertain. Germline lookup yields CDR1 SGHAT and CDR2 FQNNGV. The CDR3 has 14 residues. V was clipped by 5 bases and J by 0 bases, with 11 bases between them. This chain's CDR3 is CASSRARPSYEQYF. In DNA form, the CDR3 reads TGTGCCAGCAGCCGCGCCAGGCCCTCCTACGAGCAGTACTTC.

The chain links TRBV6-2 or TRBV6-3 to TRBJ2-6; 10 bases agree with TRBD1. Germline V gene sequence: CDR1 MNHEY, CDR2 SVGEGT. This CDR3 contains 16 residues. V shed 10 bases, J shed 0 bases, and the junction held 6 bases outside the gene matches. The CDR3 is CATRDRGLSGANVLTF. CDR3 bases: TGTGCCACCCGGGACAGGGGTCTCTCTGGGGCCAACGTCCTGACTTTC.

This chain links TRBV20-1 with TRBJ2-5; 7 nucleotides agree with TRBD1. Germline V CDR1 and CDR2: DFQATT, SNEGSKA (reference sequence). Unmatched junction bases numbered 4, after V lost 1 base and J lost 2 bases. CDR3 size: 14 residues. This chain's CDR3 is CSARGSGQQETQYF. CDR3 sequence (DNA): TGCAGTGCTAGAGGATCGGGACAGCAAGAGACCCAGTACTTC.

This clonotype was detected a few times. CDR3 in amino acids: CASSVEGRETQYF. CDR3 DNA: TGTGCCAGCAGCGTAGAGGGGAGAGAGACCCAGTACTTC. This chain uses TRBV9 with TRBJ2-5; TRBD1 or TRBD2 may be the D gene (5 bases each). Germline values: CDR1 SGDLS, CDR2 YYNGEE. V was shortened by 0 bases and J by 4 bases, with 7 bases between the two germline ends. The CDR3 totals 13 residues.

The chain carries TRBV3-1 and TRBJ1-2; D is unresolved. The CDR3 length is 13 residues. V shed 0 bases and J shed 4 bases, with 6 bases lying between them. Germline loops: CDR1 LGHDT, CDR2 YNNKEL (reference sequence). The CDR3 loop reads CASSQEVTYGYTF. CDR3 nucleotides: TGTGCCAGCAGCCAAGAGGTCACCTATGGCTACACCTTC.

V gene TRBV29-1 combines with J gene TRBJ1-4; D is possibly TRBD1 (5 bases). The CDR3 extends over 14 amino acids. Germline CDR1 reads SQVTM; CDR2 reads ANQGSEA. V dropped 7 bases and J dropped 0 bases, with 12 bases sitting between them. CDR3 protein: CSARDGTTNEKLFF. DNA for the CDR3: TGCAGCGCCCGGGACGGGACAACTAATGAAAAACTGTTTTTT.

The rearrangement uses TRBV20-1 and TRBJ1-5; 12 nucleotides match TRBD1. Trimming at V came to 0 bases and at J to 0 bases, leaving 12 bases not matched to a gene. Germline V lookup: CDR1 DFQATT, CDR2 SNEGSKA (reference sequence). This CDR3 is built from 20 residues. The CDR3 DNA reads TGCAGTGCTAGAGATCCCTTGGGGACAGGGGGCGCCTATAGCAATCAGCCCCAGCATTTT. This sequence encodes CSARDPLGTGGAYSNQPQHF.

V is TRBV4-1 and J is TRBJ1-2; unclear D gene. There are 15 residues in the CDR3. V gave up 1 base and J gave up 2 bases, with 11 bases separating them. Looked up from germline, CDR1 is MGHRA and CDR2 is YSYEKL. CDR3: CASSQVPPGNYGYTF. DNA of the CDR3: TGCGCCAGCAGCCAAGTACCCCCCGGGAACTATGGCTACACCTTC.